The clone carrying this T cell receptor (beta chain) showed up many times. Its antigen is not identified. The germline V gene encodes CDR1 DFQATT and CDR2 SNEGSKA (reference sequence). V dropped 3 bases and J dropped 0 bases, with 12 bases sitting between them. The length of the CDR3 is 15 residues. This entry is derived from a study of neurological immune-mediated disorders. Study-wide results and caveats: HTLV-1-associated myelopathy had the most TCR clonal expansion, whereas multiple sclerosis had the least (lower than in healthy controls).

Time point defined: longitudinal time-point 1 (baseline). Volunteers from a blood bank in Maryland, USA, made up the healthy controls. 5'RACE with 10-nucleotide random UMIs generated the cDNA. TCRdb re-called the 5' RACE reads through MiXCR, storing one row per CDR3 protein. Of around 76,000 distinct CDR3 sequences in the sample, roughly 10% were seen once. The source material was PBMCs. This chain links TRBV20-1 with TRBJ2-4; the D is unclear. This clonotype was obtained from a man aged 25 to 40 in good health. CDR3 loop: CSASEPVLAKNIQYF. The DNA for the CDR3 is TGCAGTGCTAGTGAGCCAGTACTAGCCAAAAACATTCAGTACTTC.